These 15 T cell receptor beta chains share one sample of origin, sequenced in a study of T cells after yellow fever vaccination. MiXCR, run by TCRdb on the 5' RACE reads, gives a single entry per CDR3 protein. The sample carries around 46,000 distinct CDR3 sequences, 7% to 8.5% recorded once. This specimen was CD8+ T cells sorted from PBMCs, taken roughly 14 days after the first yellow fever vaccination. The receptors stem from a man aged 18-30 years who received the YFV17D yellow fever vaccine.

The V gene is TRBV4-3, the J gene TRBJ1-1; D is unresolved. Per the germline V gene, CDR1 is LGHNA and CDR2 is YSLEER. The length of the CDR3 is 14 residues. The germline V and J ends were trimmed by 0 bases and 5 bases, with 10 bases remaining between them. CDR3 sequence reads: CASSQDLRGTEAFF. In nucleotides, the CDR3 is TGCGCCAGCAGCCAAGATCTACGAGGTACTGAAGCTTTCTTT.

This clonotype was detected many times. The V gene is TRBV27, the J gene TRBJ1-4; D is uncertain. The CDR3 covers 15 residues. Between the trimmed V and J ends, which lost 2 bases and 0 bases, there was a span of 7 bases. Germline loops: CDR1 MNHEY, CDR2 SMNVEV (reference sequence). The DNA of the CDR3 is TGTGCCAGCAGTTTAGGAGAAGCAACTAATGAAAAACTGTTTTTT. Amino acids: CASSLGEATNEKLFF.

This clonotype was observed at least ten times. This CDR3 reads CASSSPFNYGYTF. The CDR3 DNA sequence: TGTGCCAGCAGCTCTCCATTTAACTATGGCTACACCTTC. This chain links TRBV7-9 with TRBJ1-2, with D uncertain. V was cut by 4 bases and J by 1 base, with 7 bases left in between. This CDR3 spans 13 amino acids. CDR1 and CDR2 from the germline V gene are SEHNR and FQNEAQ (reference sequence).

Ten or more counts support this clonotype. V is TRBV5-1 and J is TRBJ2-2; no firm D call. The germline CDR1 and CDR2 sequences are SGHRS and YFSETQ. The germline V and J ends were trimmed by 1 base and 4 bases, with 17 bases remaining between them. This CDR3 is built from 17 residues. The CDR3 region is CASSLSPTYFPTGELFF. Here the CDR3 DNA reads TGCGCCAGCAGCTTGTCACCGACTTACTTCCCCACCGGGGAGCTGTTTTTT.

This clonotype was observed a handful of times. This chain connects TRBV3-1 to TRBJ2-7, with TRBD2 matching 8 bases. Germline V gives CDR1 LGHDT, CDR2 YNNKEL (reference sequence). Trimming removed 5 bases from V and 12 bases from J; junction bases left unmatched: 12. The CDR3 is 13 residues long. The CDR3 here is CASSKAGDGSPYF. CDR3 bases: TGTGCCAGCAGCAAAGCGGGGGATGGTTCTCCGTACTTC.

Of note for this clonotype: It may be a read error: a sequence one base away is much more abundant. The V call is TRBV4-2, the J call TRBJ1-1; perhaps TRBD1 as D (5 bases). Germline CDR1 is LGHNA and CDR2 is YNFKEQ. The CDR3 has 16 amino acids. The chain's CDR3 is CASSQAEQGVNTEAYF. DNA of the CDR3: TGTGCCAGCAGCCAAGCGGAGCAGGGCGTGAACACTGAAGCTTACTTT.

This clonotype was found many times. The chain employs TRBV4-3 and TRBJ1-2; no clear D. CDR1 and CDR2 (germline): LGHNA, YSLEER. The CDR3 runs 18 residues. Trimming removed 1 base at V and 0 bases at J, with 18 bases between. The CDR3 loop reads CASSQGPARSPSNYGYTF. The DNA for the CDR3 is TGCGCCAGCAGCCAAGGGCCAGCCAGGTCCCCTTCTAACTATGGCTACACCTTC.

This clonotype occurred many times. V gene TRBV6-5 combines with J gene TRBJ2-2, with TRBD1 identical over 12 bases. CDR1 and CDR2 from the germline V gene are MNHEY and SVGAGI. V was clipped by 5 bases and J by 6 bases; unmatched bases: 4. The CDR3 loop spans 15 amino acids. The CDR3 DNA reads TGTGCCAGCAGTCCCCGGGACAGGGGGCCCGGGGAGCTGTTTTTT. Its protein product is CASSPRDRGPGELFF.

The rearrangement uses TRBV7-9 and TRBJ1-2; 7 nucleotides line up with TRBD1. The CDR3 spans 16 residues. J lost 6 bases, V lost 1 base, and 11 bases had no gene match. CDR1 is SEHNR and CDR2 is FQNEAQ in the germline V gene (reference sequence). CDR3 in DNA: TGTGCCAGCAGCTTAGGACTGGGGACAGACGCACATGGCTACACCTTC. Translated: CASSLGLGTDAHGYTF.

The table lists this clonotype with many counts. The rearrangement joins TRBV7-9 to TRBJ2-2, with D tentatively TRBD1 (6 bases). The V and J ends lost 5 bases and 5 bases respectively, with 18 bases between them. The germline CDR1 and CDR2 sequences are SEHNR and FQNEAQ (reference sequence). The CDR3 has 16 amino acids. The CDR3 sequence: CASSPSGGLITGELFF. CDR3 DNA sequence: TGTGCCAGCAGCCCGAGTGGGGGCCTTATTACCGGGGAGCTGTTTTTT.

This clonotype was observed at least ten times. This chain joins TRBV19 and TRBJ2-1; possibly TRBD1 for D (6 bases). Deletions cut 2 bases from V and 9 bases from J, with 14 bases between. The CDR3 runs to 14 residues. Germline V gene data show CDR1 as LNHDA and CDR2 as SQIVND (reference sequence). The CDR3 spells CASSILGGGAEQFF. The CDR3 DNA sequence: TGTGCCAGTAGTATATTGGGTGGGGGCGCTGAGCAGTTCTTC.

As concerns this clonotype: A much larger clone sits a single nucleotide away, making a read error possible. The gene calls are TRBV7-2 and TRBJ2-2; 11 nucleotides align to TRBD1. The CDR3 consists of 15 residues. Germline CDR1 is SGHTA and CDR2 is FQGNSA. The trim removed 5 bases at V and 6 bases at J, leaving 5 bases unmatched. CDR3 loop: CASSRGQGVAGELFF. In nucleotides, the CDR3 is TGTGCCAGCAGCCGGGGACAGGGGGTGGCCGGGGAGCTGTTTTTT.

The table lists this clonotype with a few counts. The chain uses TRBV13 and TRBJ2-3; D may be TRBD2 (5 bases). The germline gives CDR1 PRHDT, CDR2 FYEKMQ (reference sequence). The V end was cut by 1 base, the J end by 3 bases, with 5 bases between. This CDR3 is built from 13 residues. The CDR3 is CASSLVATDTQYF. CDR3 DNA sequence: TGTGCCAGCAGCTTAGTAGCGACAGATACGCAGTATTTT.

This clonotype was observed many times. This chain connects TRBV14 to TRBJ2-1; 7 bases agree with TRBD2. Germline loops: CDR1 SGHDN, CDR2 FVKESK. J gave up 9 bases and V 1 base, and 6 bases lay outside the gene matches. The CDR3 has 14 residues. CDR3 bases: TGTGCCAGCAGCCAAGCCGGGGGGTGGCTTGAGCAGTTCTTC. Residues: CASSQAGGWLEQFF.

This clonotype was observed at least ten times. The V call is TRBV7-9, the J call TRBJ2-7, with a possible D match to TRBD2 (5 bases). The CDR3 is 12 amino acids. The germline V gene has CDR1 SEHNR and CDR2 FQNEAQ (reference sequence). Trimming took off 3 bases at V and 5 bases at J, with 8 bases between the two ends. CDR3 nucleotides: TGTGCCAGCAGCTTTGAGGGAAACGAGCAGTACGTC. Amino acids: CASSFEGNEQYV.